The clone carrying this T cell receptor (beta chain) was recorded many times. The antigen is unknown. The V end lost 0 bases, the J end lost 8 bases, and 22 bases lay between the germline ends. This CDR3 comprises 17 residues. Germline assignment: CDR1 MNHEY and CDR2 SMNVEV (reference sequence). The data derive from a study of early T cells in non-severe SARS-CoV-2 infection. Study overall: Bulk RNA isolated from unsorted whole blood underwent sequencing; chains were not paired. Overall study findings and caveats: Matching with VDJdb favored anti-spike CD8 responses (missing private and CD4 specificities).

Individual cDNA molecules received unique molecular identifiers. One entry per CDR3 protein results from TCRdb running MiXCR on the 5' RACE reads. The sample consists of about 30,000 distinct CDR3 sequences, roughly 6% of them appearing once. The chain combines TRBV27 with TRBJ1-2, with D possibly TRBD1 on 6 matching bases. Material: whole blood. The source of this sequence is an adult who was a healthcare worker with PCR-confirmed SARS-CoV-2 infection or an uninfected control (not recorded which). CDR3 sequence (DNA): TGTGCCAGCAGTTTATCCCAGACGGCGGGAGCAGGGGTCGGCTACACCTTC. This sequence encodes CASSLSQTAGAGVGYTF.